The present entry profiles one T cell receptor (beta chain) with its context. As yet, its antigen is unknown. This specimen belongs to a study of vaccination effects on CD4 cells after COVID-19. TCRdb's table, derived via immunoSEQ multiplex PCR, lists solely in-frame clones and lacks some. The sample has 70,000 or so clones; around 70% are singletons. The authors isolated CD4+ T cells after around 11 days of culture. Each person got two doses of an mRNA SARS-CoV-2 vaccine, BNT162b2 or mRNA-1273. V shed 0 bases and J shed 7 bases, with 9 bases lying between them. Germline values: CDR1 WSHSY, CDR2 SAAADI. CDR3 length: 14 amino acids.

This TCR derives from a human donor who received a COVID-19 vaccine. This rearrangement joins TRBV10-2 to TRBJ2-2; D is undetermined. The material sequenced was CD4+ T cells from PBMCs cultured without peptide, taken after COVID-19 vaccination. The CDR3, as DNA: TGCGCCAGCAGTGAGTCGAGAGATTACGGGGAGCTGTTTTTT. Protein product: CASSESRDYGELFF.